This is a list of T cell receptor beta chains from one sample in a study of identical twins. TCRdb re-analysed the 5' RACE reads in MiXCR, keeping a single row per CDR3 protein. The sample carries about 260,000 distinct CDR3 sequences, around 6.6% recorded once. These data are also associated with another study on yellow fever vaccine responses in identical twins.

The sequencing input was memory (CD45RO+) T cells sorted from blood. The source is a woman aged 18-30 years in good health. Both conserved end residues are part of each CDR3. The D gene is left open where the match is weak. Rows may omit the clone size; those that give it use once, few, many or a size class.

CDR3 DNA: TGCAGTGCTAGACTAGTTAGGGGTTCAGAGACCCAGTACTTC; CDR3 protein: CSARLVRGSETQYF; V gene: TRBV20-1; D gene: -; clone size: -; J gene: TRBJ2-5
CDR3 DNA: TGTGCCATCAAGGCGGATACTCACACAGATACGCAGTATTTT; CDR3 protein: CAIKADTHTDTQYF; V gene: TRBV10-3; D gene: -; clone size: many; J gene: TRBJ2-3
CDR3 DNA: TGTGCCAGCAGCTTATGGGGAGACAGTCCAAATGGCTACACCTTC; CDR3 protein: CASSLWGDSPNGYTF; V gene: TRBV7-8; D gene: -; clone size: many; J gene: TRBJ1-2
CDR3 DNA: TGTGCCACCAGCAGAGGGGTCGTCGCGAACACCGGGGAGCTGTTTTTT; CDR3 protein: CATSRGVVANTGELFF; V gene: TRBV15; D gene: -; clone size: few; J gene: TRBJ2-2
CDR3 DNA: TGTGCCAGCAGTTCCCTACAGGGGCCAGATACGCAGTATTTT; CDR3 protein: CASSSLQGPDTQYF; V gene: TRBV12-3/TRBV12-4; D gene: TRBD1; clone size: many; J gene: TRBJ2-3
CDR3 DNA: TGCGCCAGCAGGGTCAGGGCTGACACAGATACGCAGTATTTT; CDR3 protein: CASRVRADTDTQYF; V gene: TRBV5-1; D gene: -; clone size: many; J gene: TRBJ2-3
CDR3 DNA: TGTGCCAGCAGCCAAGAAATTGCTAGCGGGCGGGGAGATACGCAGTATTTT; CDR3 protein: CASSQEIASGRGDTQYF; V gene: TRBV4-2; D gene: TRBD2; clone size: -; J gene: TRBJ2-3
CDR3 DNA: TGTGCCAGCAGTATACAGGGGGTGAATCAGCCCCAGCATTTT; CDR3 protein: CASSIQGVNQPQHF; V gene: TRBV12-3/TRBV12-4; D gene: TRBD1; clone size: many; J gene: TRBJ1-5
CDR3 DNA: TGTGCCAGCAGCCCGTTGACAGGCACTGAAGCTTTCTTT; CDR3 protein: CASSPLTGTEAFF; V gene: TRBV7-8; D gene: -; clone size: -; J gene: TRBJ1-1
CDR3 DNA: TGTGCCAGCAGCCTAACCGGGACCAGTTGGCTAGACACAGATACGCAGTATTTT; CDR3 protein: CASSLTGTSWLDTDTQYF; V gene: TRBV11-1; D gene: -; clone size: -; J gene: TRBJ2-3
CDR3 DNA: TGTGCCAGCAGCTTAAGTTGGCTAGCGGGGGGGAATGAGCAGTTCTTC; CDR3 protein: CASSLSWLAGGNEQFF; V gene: TRBV7-2; D gene: TRBD2; clone size: many; J gene: TRBJ2-1
CDR3 DNA: TGTGCCAGCAGTTTGGCAGGGACTGGGGCTTTCTTT; CDR3 protein: CASSLAGTGAFF; V gene: TRBV12-3/TRBV12-4; D gene: -; clone size: many; J gene: TRBJ1-1
CDR3 DNA: TGTGCCAGCAGTGACGGAAGCTCCAGGGAGCAGTTCTTC; CDR3 protein: CASSDGSSREQFF; V gene: TRBV6-4; D gene: -; clone size: -; J gene: TRBJ2-1
CDR3 DNA: -; CDR3 protein: CASSVGEGTLNF; V gene: TRBV25-1; D gene: -; clone size: few; J gene: TRBJ2-3
CDR3 DNA: TGTGCCAGCAAGGCGGGGAGTGAGCAGTTCTTC; CDR3 protein: CASKAGSEQFF; V gene: TRBV12-3/TRBV12-4; D gene: -; clone size: many; J gene: TRBJ2-1
CDR3 DNA: TGTGCCAGCTCACCGAGGGACAGGGTTGCTAATTCACCCCTCCACTTT; CDR3 protein: CASSPRDRVANSPLHF; V gene: TRBV18; D gene: TRBD1; clone size: -; J gene: TRBJ1-6
CDR3 DNA: TGTGCCAGCTCTCAAGTGGGCGGGATCTCTTACAATGAGCAGTTCTTC; CDR3 protein: CASSQVGGISYNEQFF; V gene: TRBV28; D gene: -; clone size: -; J gene: TRBJ2-1
CDR3 DNA: TGTGCCACCAGTGATAAGGGGGGAATTAGCAATCAGCCCCAGCATTTT; CDR3 protein: CATSDKGGISNQPQHF; V gene: TRBV24-1; D gene: -; clone size: -; J gene: TRBJ1-5
CDR3 DNA: TGCAGCGTTGAATGGAGAGGGGGCCAAGAGACCCAGTACTTC; CDR3 protein: CSVEWRGGQETQYF; V gene: TRBV29-1; D gene: -; clone size: many; J gene: TRBJ2-5